The T cell receptor beta chain described here comes from a study of blood T cells in healthy people across ages. The CDR3 is 15 amino acids. Trimming removed 5 bases from V and 5 bases from J, with 18 bases in between. Looked up from germline, CDR1 is MNHEY and CDR2 is SVGEGT. Through a sample-barcoded 5' primer and a J-beta primer mix, a second PCR was run for roughly 6 to 11 cycles. Each CDR3 protein gets one entry after TCRdb re-called the 5' RACE reads with MiXCR. The table shows about 1.8 million distinct CDR3 sequences, with 40% to 55% occurring only once. This clonotype appeared a few times. The sequenced sample was blood. The chain combines TRBV6-2 or TRBV6-3 with TRBJ2-5; D may be TRBD1 (7 bases). The receptor comes from a woman between 40 and 55 years old in good health. The CDR3 reads CASSTHQTGRETQYF. In DNA, the CDR3 is TGTGCCAGCAGTACCCATCAGACAGGGAGGGAGACCCAGTACTTC.